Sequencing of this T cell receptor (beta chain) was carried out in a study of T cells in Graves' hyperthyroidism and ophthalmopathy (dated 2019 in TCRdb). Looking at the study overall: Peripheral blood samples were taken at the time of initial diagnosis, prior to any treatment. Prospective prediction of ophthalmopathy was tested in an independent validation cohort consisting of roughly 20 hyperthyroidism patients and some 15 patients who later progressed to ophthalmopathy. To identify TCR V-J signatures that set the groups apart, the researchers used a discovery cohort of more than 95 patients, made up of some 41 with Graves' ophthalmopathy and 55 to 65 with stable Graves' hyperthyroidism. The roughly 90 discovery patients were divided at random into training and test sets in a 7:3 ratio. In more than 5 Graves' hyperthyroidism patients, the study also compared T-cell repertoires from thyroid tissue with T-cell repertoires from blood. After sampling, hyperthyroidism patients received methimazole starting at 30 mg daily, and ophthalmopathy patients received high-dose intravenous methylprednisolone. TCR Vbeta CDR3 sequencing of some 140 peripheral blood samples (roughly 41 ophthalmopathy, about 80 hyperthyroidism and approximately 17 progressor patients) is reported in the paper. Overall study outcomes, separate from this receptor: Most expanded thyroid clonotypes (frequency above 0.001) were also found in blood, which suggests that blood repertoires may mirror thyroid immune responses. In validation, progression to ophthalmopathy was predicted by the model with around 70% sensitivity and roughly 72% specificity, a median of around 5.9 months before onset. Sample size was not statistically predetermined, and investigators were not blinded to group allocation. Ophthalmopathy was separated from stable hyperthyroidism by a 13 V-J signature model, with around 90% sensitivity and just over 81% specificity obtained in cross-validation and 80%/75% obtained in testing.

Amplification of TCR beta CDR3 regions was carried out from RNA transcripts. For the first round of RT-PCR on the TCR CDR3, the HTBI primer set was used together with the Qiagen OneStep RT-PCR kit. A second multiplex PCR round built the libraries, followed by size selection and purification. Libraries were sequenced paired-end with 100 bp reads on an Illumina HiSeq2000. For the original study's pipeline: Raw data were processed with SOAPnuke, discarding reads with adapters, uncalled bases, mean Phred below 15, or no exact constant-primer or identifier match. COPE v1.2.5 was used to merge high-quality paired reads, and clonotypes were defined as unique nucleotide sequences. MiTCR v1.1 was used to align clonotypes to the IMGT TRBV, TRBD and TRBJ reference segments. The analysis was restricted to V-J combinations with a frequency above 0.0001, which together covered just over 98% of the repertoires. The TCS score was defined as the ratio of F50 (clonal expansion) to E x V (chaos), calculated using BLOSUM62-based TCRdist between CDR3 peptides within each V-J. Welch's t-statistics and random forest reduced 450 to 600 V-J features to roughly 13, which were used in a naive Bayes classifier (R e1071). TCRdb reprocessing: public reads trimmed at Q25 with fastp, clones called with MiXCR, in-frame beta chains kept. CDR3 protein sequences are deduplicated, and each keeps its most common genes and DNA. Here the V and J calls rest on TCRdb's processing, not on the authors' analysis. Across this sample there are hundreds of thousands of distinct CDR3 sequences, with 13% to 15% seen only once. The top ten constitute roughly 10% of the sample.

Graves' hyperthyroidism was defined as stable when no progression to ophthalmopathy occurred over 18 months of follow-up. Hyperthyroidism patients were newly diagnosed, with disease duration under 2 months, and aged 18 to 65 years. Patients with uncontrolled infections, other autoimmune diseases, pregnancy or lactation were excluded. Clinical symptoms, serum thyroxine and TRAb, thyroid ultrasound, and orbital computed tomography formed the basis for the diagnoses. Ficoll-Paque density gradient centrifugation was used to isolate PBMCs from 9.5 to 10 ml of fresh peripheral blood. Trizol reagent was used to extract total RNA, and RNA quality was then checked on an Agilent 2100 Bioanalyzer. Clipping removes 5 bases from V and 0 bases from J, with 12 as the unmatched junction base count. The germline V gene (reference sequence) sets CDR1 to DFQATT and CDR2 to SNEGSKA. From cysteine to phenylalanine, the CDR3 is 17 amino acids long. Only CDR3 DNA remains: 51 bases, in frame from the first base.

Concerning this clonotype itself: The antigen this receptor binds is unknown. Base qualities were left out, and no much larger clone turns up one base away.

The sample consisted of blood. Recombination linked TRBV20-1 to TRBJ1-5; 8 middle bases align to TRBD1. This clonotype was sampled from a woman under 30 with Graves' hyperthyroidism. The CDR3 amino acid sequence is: CSAVGQGGGYSNQPQHF. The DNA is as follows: TGCAGTGCTGTTGGACAGGGAGGCGGTTATAGCAATCAGCCCCAGCATTTT.